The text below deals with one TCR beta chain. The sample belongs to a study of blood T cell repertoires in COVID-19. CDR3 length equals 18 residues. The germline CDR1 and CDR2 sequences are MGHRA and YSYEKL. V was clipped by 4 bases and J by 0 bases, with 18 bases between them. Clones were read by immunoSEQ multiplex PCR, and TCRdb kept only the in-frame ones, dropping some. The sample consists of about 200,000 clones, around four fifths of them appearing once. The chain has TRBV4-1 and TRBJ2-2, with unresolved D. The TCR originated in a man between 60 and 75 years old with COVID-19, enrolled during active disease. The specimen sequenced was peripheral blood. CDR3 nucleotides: TGCGCCAGCAGCCCTTACAGTCTGATACTCGCGAACACCGGGGAGCTGTTTTTT. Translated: CASSPYSLILANTGELFF.